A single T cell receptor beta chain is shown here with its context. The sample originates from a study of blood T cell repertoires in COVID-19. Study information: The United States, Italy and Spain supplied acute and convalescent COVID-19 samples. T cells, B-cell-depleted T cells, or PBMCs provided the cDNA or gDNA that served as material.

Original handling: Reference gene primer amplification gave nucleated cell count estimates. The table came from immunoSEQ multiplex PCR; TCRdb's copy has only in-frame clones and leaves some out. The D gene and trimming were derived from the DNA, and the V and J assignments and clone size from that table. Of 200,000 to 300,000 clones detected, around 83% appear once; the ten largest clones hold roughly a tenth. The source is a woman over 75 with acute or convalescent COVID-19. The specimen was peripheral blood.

The CDR3: CASSLWRGQGAEKLFF. In nucleotides, the CDR3 is TGTGCCAGTAGCCTCTGGAGAGGACAGGGAGCTGAAAAACTGTTTTTT. The chain recombines TRBV19 with TRBJ1-4; the match to TRBD1 covers 8 bases. CDR1 and CDR2 (germline): LNHDA, SQIVND (reference sequence). The junction had 13 bases not matched to a gene; V was cut back by 6 bases and J by 7 bases. The CDR3 covers 16 residues.